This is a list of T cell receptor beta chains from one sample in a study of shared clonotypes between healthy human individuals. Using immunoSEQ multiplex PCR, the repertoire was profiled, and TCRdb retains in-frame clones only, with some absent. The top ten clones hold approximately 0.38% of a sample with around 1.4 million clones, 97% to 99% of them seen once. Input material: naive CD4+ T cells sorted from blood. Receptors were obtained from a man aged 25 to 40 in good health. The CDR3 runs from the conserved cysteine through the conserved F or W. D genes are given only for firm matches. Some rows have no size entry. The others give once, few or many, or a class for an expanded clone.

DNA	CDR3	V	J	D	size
TGTGCCACCAGCAGTGGGGGGGATCTTCTAGCCAAAAACATTCAGTACTTC	CATSSGGDLLAKNIQYF	TRBV15	TRBJ2-4	TRBD2	NA
TGTGCCAGCAGCCCGGACGGGTCGAATGAAAAACTGTTTTTT	CASSPDGSNEKLFF	TRBV7-2	TRBJ1-4	NA	NA
TGTGCCAGTAGTATAGCCCCAGGACAGGAGGGCCTTATCGATCAGCCCCAGCATTTT	CASSIAPGQEGLIDQPQHF	TRBV19	TRBJ1-5	TRBD1	NA
TGCGCCAGCAGCCAAGATAACGCAGGGTTGACGACCCAGTACTTC	CASSQDNAGLTTQYF	TRBV4-3	TRBJ2-5	NA	NA
TGTGCCAGCAGCGTGGGAGCAACTAATGAAAAACTGTTTTTT	CASSVGATNEKLFF	TRBV9	TRBJ1-4	NA	NA
TGTGCCAGCAGCACTACAGGGAGACAAGAGACCCAGTACTTC	CASSTTGRQETQYF	TRBV28	TRBJ2-5	NA	NA
TGCGCCAGCCGCCAGGGACTAGCTAGCGGGGAGCTGTTTTTT	CASRQGLASGELFF	TRBV5-1	TRBJ2-2	TRBD2	once
TGTGCCAGCACCCCCGGACCTATTCAGCCCCAGCATTTT	CASTPGPIQPQHF	TRBV28	TRBJ1-5	NA	NA
TGTGCCAGCAGTATCGGGACAGGACCCCTGGAGCAGTACTTC	CASSIGTGPLEQYF	TRBV27	TRBJ2-7	TRBD1	NA
TGTGCCAGCAGCTTCTGGGGGGAGTCGGGTGAAAAACTGTTTTTT	CASSFWGESGEKLFF	TRBV7-9	TRBJ1-4	NA	once
TGCGCCAGCAGCCAAGATCCCACTAGCGGCAAGCGCACAGATACGCAGTATTTT	CASSQDPTSGKRTDTQYF	TRBV4-3	TRBJ2-3	TRBD2	NA
TGTGCCAGCAGCCTAGCTGGATCTCGCGGGGCCAACGTCCTGACTTTC	CASSLAGSRGANVLTF	TRBV28	TRBJ2-6	NA	NA
TGTGCCAGCAGTCCAAACAGGGGATGGGACACTGAAGCTTTCTTT	CASSPNRGWDTEAFF	TRBV28	TRBJ1-1	TRBD1	once
TGTGCCAGCAGCTTAAAGGAGTGGGGGCGGAAGGCCTACGAGCAGTACTTC	CASSLKEWGRKAYEQYF	TRBV7-3	TRBJ2-7	NA	once
TGTGCCAGCAGCGCAACGGACCTTCAGCAGTACTTC	CASSATDLQQYF	TRBV7-9	TRBJ2-7	NA	NA
TGCGCCAGCAGCTTAGAGACAGGGGGTATCCGGGATACGCAGTATTTT	CASSLETGGIRDTQYF	TRBV5-1	TRBJ2-3	TRBD1	once
TGTGCCAGCAAGACCCGGACAGGCCTCAATCAGCCCCAGCATTTT	CASKTRTGLNQPQHF	TRBV2	TRBJ1-5	TRBD1	NA
TGTGCCAGCAGCCCTGGGGGACAGGGGCATGAAAAACTGTTTTTT	CASSPGGQGHEKLFF	TRBV11-2	TRBJ1-4	TRBD1	NA
TGTGCCAGCAGCTACTCTCGGACAGGGGTAATAACCTTC	CASSYSRTGVITF	TRBV5-8	TRBJ1-2	TRBD1	NA
TGCGCCGCCAGCAGAGGGGTGGACAATGAGCAGTTCTTC	CAASRGVDNEQFF	TRBV10-2	TRBJ2-1	NA	NA
TGTGCCACCAGCGGAACAGGCTTCAGCACCATATATTTT	CATSGTGFSTIYF	TRBV15	TRBJ1-3	NA	NA
TGTGCCAGCAGCCAAGAAAGTGGGACACCCTCTCCCTATGGCTACACCTTC	CASSQESGTPSPYGYTF	TRBV4-2	TRBJ1-2	NA	NA
TGTGCCAGCAGTCGCGGACTAGCTCAGCCCTACGAGCAGTACTTC	CASSRGLAQPYEQYF	TRBV14	TRBJ2-7	TRBD2	NA
TGTGCCAGCAGCCCTCAGACAGGGAGGGCCGGGGAGCTGTTTTTT	CASSPQTGRAGELFF	TRBV7-9	TRBJ2-2	NA	few